This T cell receptor (beta chain) was retrieved from a study of T-cell reconstitution after alpha-beta-depleted transplantation in children. Using unique molecular identifiers, the investigators prepared the TCRbeta library. Using its own MiXCR run on the PCR reads, TCRdb lists one record per CDR3 protein. The table has almost 250,000 distinct CDR3 sequences, roughly a quarter seen once. Per germline, CDR1 SQVTM and CDR2 ANQGSEA. The CDR3 contains 9 residues. V was shortened by 8 bases and J by 3 bases, with 5 bases between the two germline ends. This clonotype was recorded many times. As yet, its antigen is unknown. Study-wide points: At one year after transplant, newly produced T cells mostly accounted for T-cell counts and diversity. There were reportedly several hundred expanded graft clones from which alpha-beta T cells came about two months after transplant. At day 60, the high TCRbeta diversity found in some patients originated from recipient T cells and thymic progenitors that had survived.

The chain carries TRBV29-1 and TRBJ2-7; unclear D gene. The sequenced sample was PBMCs, obtained before TCRalphabeta/CD19-depleted stem cell transplant. The TCR sequence derives from a girl aged 2 to 10 with Fanconi anemia, due to receive a stem cell transplant. The CDR3: CSSSYEQYF. In DNA, the CDR3 is TGCAGCTCAAGCTACGAGCAGTACTTC.